This T cell receptor beta chain stems from a study of T cells in Graves' hyperthyroidism and ophthalmopathy. From RNA transcripts, TCR beta CDR3 regions were amplified. The TCR CDR3 first-round RT-PCR relied on the HTBI primer set. TCRdb analysed the multiplex PCR reads with MiXCR anew, one entry per CDR3 protein. The repertoire includes approximately 98,000 distinct CDR3 sequences, roughly 37% of them detected once, and 9.5% to 13% sits in the top ten. The germline CDR1 and CDR2 sequences are DFQATT and SNEGSKA (reference sequence). The germline V and J ends were trimmed by 7 bases and 4 bases, with 13 bases remaining between them. The CDR3 covers 12 residues.

Sequenced sample: peripheral blood or thyroid tissue (not recorded which). This chain connects TRBV20-1 to TRBJ2-5; D uncertain. This clonotype was obtained from a woman in her thirties with Graves' hyperthyroidism. The CDR3 DNA sequence: TGCAGTGTTACGACGACGGGAGAGACCCAGTACTTC. Its translation is CSVTTTGETQYF.